This TCR beta chain was sequenced during a study of T cell responses to AZD1222 COVID-19 vaccine. With regard to this clone: Its antigen is undetermined.

TCRdb's table, derived via immunoSEQ multiplex PCR, lists solely in-frame clones and lacks some. The repertoire consists of 250,000 or so clones, with just over 90% occurring once and the leading ten covering around 0.58%. Study outcomes and limitations: Seropositive AZD1222 recipients at baseline numbered only five or six. Regions 160-218 and 743-854 held dominance among vaccine-associated CD4 TCRs, which spanned spike. Sampling that yielded the repertoires occurred only after the peak T cell response.

The CDR3 has 15 residues. Germline V gene data show CDR1 as SQVTM and CDR2 as ANQGSEA. V was pared by 7 bases and J by 0 bases, with 18 bases between. The material was peripheral blood, obtained on day 0 of AZD1222 vaccination. V gene TRBV29-1 combines with J gene TRBJ1-1, with D tentatively TRBD1 (6 bases). This TCR derives from an adult in good health. CDR3 protein: CSGMGRGGMNTEAFF. CDR3 sequence (DNA): TGCAGCGGTATGGGCAGGGGAGGAATGAACACTGAAGCTTTCTTT.